Below, 26 T cell receptor beta chains from the same sample are listed, as sequenced in a study of blood T cell repertoires in COVID-19. Libraries were prepared by immunoSEQ multiplex PCR; TCRdb keeps only in-frame clonotypes and omits some of them. The sample shows a few hundred thousand clones, about 87% of them seen only once. The sequenced material came from PBMCs or T cells enriched from blood (not recorded which). The receptors come from a woman between 35 and 50 years old with acute COVID-19.

The chain has TRBV24-1 and TRBJ1-2; no clear D gene. The germline gives CDR1 KGHDR, CDR2 SFDVKD. This CDR3 comprises 12 residues. The V end was cut by 3 bases, the J end by 8 bases, with 9 bases between. DNA for the CDR3: TGTGCCACCAGTGATCAGACTGGAGGCTACACCTTC. Translating it yields CATSDQTGGYTF.

The chain employs TRBV18 and TRBJ2-7, with 8 bases fitting TRBD2. J gave up 7 bases and V 2 bases, and 4 bases lay outside the gene matches. Germline loops: CDR1 KGHSH, CDR2 LQKENI. The CDR3 runs 13 residues. Written as DNA, the CDR3 is TGTGCCAGCTCACCAGGACTAGCAGAAGAGCAGTACTTC. This encodes CASSPGLAEEQYF. The whole variable domain, filled in from reference TRBV18 and TRBJ2-7, reads NAGVMQNPRHLVRRRGQEARLRCSPMKGHSHVYWYRQLPEEGLKFMVYLQKENIIDESGMPKERFSAEFPKEGPSILRIQQVVRGDSAAYFCASSPGLAEEQYFGPGTRLTVT.

The chain employs TRBV6-5 and TRBJ2-7, with 9 bases matching TRBD2. Trimming cost V 6 bases and J 3 bases; bases outside gene matches: 6. Germline CDR1 and CDR2: MNHEY and SVGAGI. The CDR3 has 14 amino acids. CDR3 coding DNA: TGTGCCAGCAGGGCTAGCGGGGAGATCTACGAGCAGTACTTC. It encodes CASRASGEIYEQYF.

This chain connects TRBV9 to TRBJ2-3; 14 bases are a match to TRBD2. Germline trimming cut 0 bases from V and 4 bases from J; bases unmatched to any gene: 7. This CDR3 comprises 18 residues. Germline loops: CDR1 SGDLS, CDR2 YYNGEE. The DNA of the CDR3 is TGTGCCAGCAGCGTAGGCGGGACTAGCGGGAGTTTGGCAGATACGCAGTATTTT. Translating it yields CASSVGGTSGSLADTQYF.

The genes are TRBV30 and TRBJ2-1, with 9 nucleotides matching TRBD2. J was trimmed by 8 bases and V by 4 bases; bases with no gene match: 9. The CDR3 totals 14 residues. Germline V gene lookup returns CDR1 GTSNPN and CDR2 SVGIG (reference sequence). CDR3 loop: CAWIGIAGDDEQFF. The CDR3, as DNA: TGTGCCTGGATTGGGATAGCGGGAGACGATGAGCAGTTCTTC.

The chain uses TRBV11-2 and TRBJ2-2, with a weak D call TRBD2 (6 bases). Germline V lookup: CDR1 SGHAT, CDR2 FQNNGV. V lost 3 bases to trimming and J lost 7 bases, with 24 bases between them. The CDR3 contains 18 residues. The CDR3 nucleotides read TGTGCCAGCAGCTTTTTAGGGGCCGGGAGAGCAAGTGGCGGGGAGCTGTTTTTT. Amino acid sequence: CASSFLGAGRASGGELFF.

The chain links TRBV7-8 to TRBJ2-6, with 8 bases aligning to TRBD1. The V gene end was trimmed by 5 bases and the J gene end by 2 bases; junction bases not matched to a gene: 8. Germline assignment: CDR1 SGHVS and CDR2 FQNEAQ. The CDR3 contains 17 residues. For the CDR3, the DNA is TGTGCCAGCAGCCCGCGACAGGGGTGGACTGGGGCCAACGTCCTGACTTTC. Its translation: CASSPRQGWTGANVLTF.

The chain recombines TRBV19 with TRBJ1-5, with a weak D call TRBD1 (5 bases). Per the germline V gene, CDR1 is LNHDA and CDR2 is SQIVND (reference sequence). The CDR3 consists of 13 residues. The ends were cut back, 10 bases at V and 5 bases at J, with 15 bases in the middle. The CDR3 is CATGGGKDQPQHF. The CDR3 DNA follows: TGTGCCACTGGGGGGGGGAAGGATCAGCCCCAGCATTTT. The entire variable domain, with the rest obtained from reference TRBV19 and TRBJ1-5, is as follows: DGGITQSPKYLFRKEGQNVTLSCEQNLNHDAMYWYRQDPGQGLRLIYYSQIVNDFQKGDIAEGYSVSREKKESFPLTVTSAQKNPTAFYLCATGGGKDQPQHFGDGTRLSIL.

The chain joins TRBV6-1 to TRBJ1-6; D call uncertain. Trimming cost V 1 base and J 0 bases, with 4 bases left between them. Germline lookup yields CDR1 MNHNS and CDR2 SASEGT. The CDR3 contains 15 residues. As DNA, the CDR3 is TGTGCCAGCAGTGAAGGCAGCTCCTATAATTCACCCCTCCACTTT. Its translation: CASSEGSSYNSPLHF.

This rearrangement joins TRBV5-5 to TRBJ1-3, with a tentative D call TRBD1 (5 bases). V dropped 4 bases and J dropped 0 bases, with 14 bases sitting between them. CDR3 length: 16 amino acids. Germline values: CDR1 SGHKS, CDR2 YYEKEE (reference sequence). The CDR3 spells CASSAGHRSSGNTIYF. DNA of the CDR3: TGTGCCAGCAGCGCCGGACATCGGAGCTCTGGAAACACCATATATTTT. The full variable domain, with the rest looked up from reference TRBV5-5 and TRBJ1-3, is DAGVTQSPTHLIKTRGQQVTLRCSPISGHKSVSWYQQVLGQGPQFIFQYYEKEERGRGNFPDRFSARQFPNYSSELNVNALLLGDSALYLCASSAGHRSSGNTIYFGEGSWLTVV.

The chain couples TRBV6-5 to TRBJ2-7; 7 bases map to TRBD2. The CDR3 has 14 amino acids. Germline assignment: CDR1 MNHEY and CDR2 SVGAGI. V shed 2 bases and J 1 base; nucleotides not matched to a gene: 2. The CDR3: CASSYRRGSYEQYF. In DNA, the CDR3 is TGTGCCAGCAGTTACCGGCGGGGGTCCTACGAGCAGTACTTC.

This clone was seen once. The chain links TRBV7-2 to TRBJ1-5; 9 nucleotides align to TRBD1. This CDR3 region has 17 residues. The V gene's germline CDR1 is SGHTA and CDR2 FQGNSA. With 2 bases clipped from V and 1 base from J, the junction kept 6 bases outside the gene matches. DNA of the CDR3: TGTGCCAGCAGCTTATTCACAGGGGGCTTAAGCAATCAGCCCCAGCATTTT. Amino acids: CASSLFTGGLSNQPQHF.

The chain joins TRBV7-6 to TRBJ2-1; 7 bases fit TRBD2. Trimming took 4 bases from V and 4 from J; bases not matched to a gene: 7. There are 15 residues in the CDR3. Germline CDR1 reads SGHVS; CDR2 reads FNYEAQ. CDR3: CASSSLSGAYNEQFF. The DNA for the CDR3 is TGTGCCAGCAGCTCCCTAAGCGGGGCTTACAATGAGCAGTTCTTC. The complete variable domain, with remaining parts taken from reference TRBV7-6 and TRBJ2-1, reads GAGVSQSPRYKVTKRGQDVALRCDPISGHVSLYWYRQALGQGPEFLTYFNYEAQQDKSGLPNDRFSAERPEGSISTLTIQRTEQRDSAMYRCASSSLSGAYNEQFFGPGTRLTVL.

In DNA form, the CDR3 reads TGTGCCAGCAGCTTAGATCGTCCCGATCGAACTCAGGGGGAGACCCAGTACTTC. It specifies CASSLDRPDRTQGETQYF. The chain couples TRBV11-3 to TRBJ2-5; D is perhaps TRBD1 (6 bases). The V end lost 0 bases, the J end lost 5 bases, and 22 bases lay between the germline ends. Looked up from germline, CDR1 is SGHNT and CDR2 is YENEEA. CDR3 size: 18 residues.

The chain is built from TRBV2 and TRBJ1-1; D remains ambiguous. Germline V lookup: CDR1 SNHLY, CDR2 FYNNEI. V was shortened by 7 bases and J by 2 bases, with 11 bases between the two germline ends. This CDR3 comprises 13 residues. CDR3 loop: CASNPSSNTEAFF. The CDR3 bases are TGTGCCAGCAATCCCTCTAGTAACACTGAAGCTTTCTTT. The variable domain in full, with the rest retrieved from reference TRBV2 and TRBJ1-1, is EPEVTQTPSHQVTQMGQEVILRCVPISNHLYFYWYRQILGQKVEFLVSFYNNEISEKSEIFDDQFSVERPDGSNFTLKIRSTKLEDSAMYFCASNPSSNTEAFFGQGTRLTVV.

This rearrangement joins TRBV5-1 to TRBJ1-2; D not certain. V shed 3 bases and J shed 1 base, with 13 bases lying between them. The CDR3 is 15 residues long. CDR1 and CDR2 (germline): SGHRS, YFSETQ. In DNA form, the CDR3 reads TGCGCCAGCAGCTCCCCAGAAATTTTTAACTATGGCTACACCTTC. Translation: CASSSPEIFNYGYTF.

The CDR3 region has the DNA TGCGCCAGCAGCAACCTAGGACAGAAATACGAGCAGTACTTC. Its protein is CASSNLGQKYEQYF. The rearrangement joins TRBV4-1 to TRBJ2-7, with a possible D match to TRBD1 (6 bases). CDR1 MGHRA and CDR2 YSYEKL come from the germline V gene. V dropped 5 bases and J dropped 4 bases, with 15 bases sitting between them. This CDR3 is 14 amino acids long.

The rearrangement uses TRBV7-2 and TRBJ1-4; no reliable D call. Trimming removed 5 bases from V and 8 bases from J, with 18 bases in between. The CDR3 is 15 residues long. CDR1 SGHTA and CDR2 FQGNSA come from the germline V gene. The CDR3 nucleotides read TGTGCCAGCAGCCCCCTTGGGCAGGCGGGCGAAAAACTGTTTTTT. Translated, it gives CASSPLGQAGEKLFF.

The chain couples TRBV5-1 to TRBJ2-7; 7 bases agree with TRBD1. With V trimmed by 3 bases and J by 7 bases, 10 bases remained unmatched. The CDR3 spans 14 residues. Germline V gene lookup returns CDR1 SGHRS and CDR2 YFSETQ. Written as DNA, the CDR3 is TGCGCCAGCAGCTCGGGACAGCAATACGTGGAGCAGTACTTC. This gives the protein CASSSGQQYVEQYF. The full variable domain, completed using reference TRBV5-1 and TRBJ2-7, is KAGVTQTPRYLIKTRGQQVTLSCSPISGHRSVSWYQQTPGQGLQFLFEYFSETQRNKGNFPGRFSGRQFSNSRSEMNVSTLELGDSALYLCASSSGQQYVEQYFGPGTRLTVT.

This clone was seen a single time. J is TRBJ2-1 and V is TRBV6-1, with D possibly being TRBD2 (6 bases). The germline V gene has CDR1 MNHNS and CDR2 SASEGT. The CDR3 loop spans 18 amino acids. V lost 1 base and J lost 2, with 18 bases in between. The CDR3 is CASSEGNVWEAPYNEQFF. DNA for the CDR3: TGTGCCAGCAGTGAAGGGAACGTGTGGGAGGCCCCCTACAATGAGCAGTTCTTC.

V usage is TRBV9 and J usage is TRBJ2-1, with 9 bases fitting TRBD1. This CDR3 spans 14 amino acids. The V gene end was trimmed by 4 bases and the J gene end by 9 bases; junction bases not matched to a gene: 8. Germline lookup yields CDR1 SGDLS and CDR2 YYNGEE. The CDR3 sequence is CASSFTTGGVEQFF. The CDR3 DNA reads TGTGCCAGCAGCTTCACGACAGGGGGGGTTGAGCAGTTCTTC.

This chain links TRBV11-2 with TRBJ1-5; D may be TRBD1 (5 bases). Germline V gene data show CDR1 as SGHAT and CDR2 as FQNNGV. CDR3 length: 15 amino acids. With 2 bases removed from V and 7 bases from J, the gap between germline ends came to 15 bases. For the CDR3, the DNA is TGTGCCAGCAGCTTAAGCCAGGGAATCGGCCAGCCCCAGCATTTT. The encoded protein is CASSLSQGIGQPQHF.

The chain uses TRBV5-1 and TRBJ1-2; D not resolved. Trimming left V 0 bases short and J 1 base short, with 7 bases between. Germline V lookup: CDR1 SGHRS, CDR2 YFSETQ. There are 14 residues in the CDR3. CDR3 protein: CASSLDGYNYGYTF. The DNA for the CDR3 is TGCGCCAGCAGCTTGGACGGGTATAACTATGGCTACACCTTC. Together with reference TRBV5-1 and TRBJ1-2, the CDR3 gives the full variable domain: KAGVTQTPRYLIKTRGQQVTLSCSPISGHRSVSWYQQTPGQGLQFLFEYFSETQRNKGNFPGRFSGRQFSNSRSEMNVSTLELGDSALYLCASSLDGYNYGYTFGSGTRLTVV.

The chain carries TRBV20-1 and TRBJ2-7, with D hard to call. The V and J ends lost 6 bases and 2 bases respectively, with 14 bases between them. The length of the CDR3 is 13 residues. Germline lookup yields CDR1 DFQATT and CDR2 SNEGSKA (reference sequence). Here the CDR3 DNA reads TGCAGTGCGAGTATTCGAGAGCCCTACGAGCAGTACTTC. Protein product: CSASIREPYEQYF.

The chain couples TRBV27 to TRBJ1-2, with 9 bases aligning to TRBD1. CDR3 length equals 16 residues. V was clipped by 3 bases and J by 1 base; unmatched bases: 6. Germline CDR1 and CDR2: MNHEY and SMNVEV (reference sequence). The DNA of the CDR3 is TGTGCCAGCAGTTTGATGGGACAGGGAGTTAACTATGGCTACACCTTC. Translation: CASSLMGQGVNYGYTF.

This sequence joins TRBV19 and TRBJ1-5; 8 bases map to TRBD1. CDR1 and CDR2 (germline): LNHDA, SQIVND (reference sequence). The length of the CDR3 is 15 residues. V lost 4 bases and J lost 3; bases outside the gene matches: 5. The CDR3 sequence: CASSRGTGLNQPQHF. DNA of the CDR3: TGTGCCAGTAGTAGAGGGACAGGTCTCAATCAGCCCCAGCATTTT.